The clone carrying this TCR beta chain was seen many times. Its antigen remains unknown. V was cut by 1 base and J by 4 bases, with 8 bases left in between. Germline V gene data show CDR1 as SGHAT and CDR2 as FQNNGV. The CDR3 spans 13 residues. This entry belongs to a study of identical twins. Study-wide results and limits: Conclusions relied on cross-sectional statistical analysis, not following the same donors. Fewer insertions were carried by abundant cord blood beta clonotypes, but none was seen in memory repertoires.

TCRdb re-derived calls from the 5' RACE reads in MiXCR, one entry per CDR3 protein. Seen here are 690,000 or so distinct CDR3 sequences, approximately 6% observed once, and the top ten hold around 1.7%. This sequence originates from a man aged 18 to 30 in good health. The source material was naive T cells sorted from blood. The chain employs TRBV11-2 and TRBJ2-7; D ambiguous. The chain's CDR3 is CASSLVDDYEQYF. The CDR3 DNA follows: TGTGCCAGCAGCTTAGTAGACGATTACGAGCAGTACTTC.